Shown below are 15 T cell receptor beta chains from a single sample sequenced in a study of T cells in Graves' hyperthyroidism and ophthalmopathy. The source material, RNA transcripts, was used to amplify TCR beta CDR3 regions. Researchers ran a first-round RT-PCR on the TCR CDR3 using the HTBI primer set. TCRdb re-called the multiplex PCR reads with MiXCR, one entry per CDR3 protein. In the table there are 400,000 to 550,000 distinct CDR3 sequences, around 22% of which are singletons. The sequenced sample was blood. The receptors were gathered from a woman aged 25 to 39 with Graves' ophthalmopathy.

This clonotype was counted ten times or more. Sequence at one end of the junction differs from germline and may be a read error. The J gene is TRBJ1-1, the V gene TRBV7-7; maybe TRBD1 (6 bases). The CDR3 has 16 amino acids. Germline loops: CDR1 SSHAT, CDR2 FNYEAQ (reference sequence). CDR3 DNA: TGTGCTAGCAGCTTAGTTGGGGACACCATGAACACTGAAGCTTTCTTT. Amino acid sequence: CASSLVGDTMNTEAFF. The variable domain in full, with the rest retrieved from reference TRBV7-7 and TRBJ1-1, is GAGVSQSPRYKVTKRGQDVTLRCDPISSHATLYWYQQALGQGPEFLTYFNYEAQPDKSGLPSDRFSAERPEGSISTLTIQRTEQRDSAMYRCASSLVGDTMNTEAFFGQGTRLTVV.

V gene TRBV6-1 combines with J gene TRBJ2-7, with D maybe TRBD2 (6 bases). Germline CDR1 is MNHNS and CDR2 is SASEGT. This CDR3 has 15 amino acids. V was shortened by 3 bases and J by 1 base, with 13 bases between the two germline ends. Here the CDR3 reads CASSEVGLPSYEQYF. CDR3 DNA sequence: TGTGCCAGCAGTGAGGTCGGACTACCTTCCTACGAGCAGTACTTC.

This clonotype has ten or more counts. CDR3 nucleotide sequence: TGTGCCAGCCGAGTTTCCCGACGGAACACTGAAGCTTTCTTT. Protein sequence: CASRVSRRNTEAFF. This chain joins TRBV12-3 or TRBV12-4 and TRBJ1-1; D remains unclear. The CDR3 has 14 amino acids. V gave up 8 bases and J gave up 1 base, with 14 bases separating them.

This clonotype was seen many times. In DNA form, the CDR3 reads TGTGCCAGCAGTCCCGGACAGGGTGGGGAATACTCTGGGGCCAACGTCCTGACTTTC. It is translated as CASSPGQGGEYSGANVLTF. This chain links TRBV6-4 with TRBJ2-6; 8 bases are a match to TRBD1. The germline gives CDR1 MRHNA, CDR2 SNTAGT. This CDR3 contains 19 residues. V shed 5 bases, J shed 0 bases, and the junction held 12 bases outside the gene matches.

This chain connects TRBV13 to TRBJ1-2, with TRBD1 matching over 7 bases. The junction had 24 bases not matched to a gene; V was cut back by 2 bases and J by 6 bases. Germline loops: CDR1 PRHDT, CDR2 FYEKMQ (reference sequence). This CDR3 is 20 amino acids long. The CDR3 DNA follows: TGTGCCAGCAGCTTACGGAGCCTCGGGGGGGGAACAGGGGATGATGATGGCTACACCTTC. It translates to CASSLRSLGGGTGDDDGYTF. The full variable domain, completed using reference TRBV13 and TRBJ1-2, is AAGVIQSPRHLIKEKRETATLKCYPIPRHDTVYWYQQGPGQDPQFLISFYEKMQSDKGSIPDRFSAQQFSDYHSELNMSSLELGDSALYFCASSLRSLGGGTGDDDGYTFGSGTRLTVV.

This clonotype has more than one count but fewer than ten. The genes are TRBV6-4 and TRBJ1-1, with D possibly being TRBD1 (6 bases). The CDR3 is made up of 17 amino acids. Trimming removed 3 bases at V and 5 bases at J, with 22 bases between. Germline assignment: CDR1 MRHNA and CDR2 SNTAGT. The CDR3, as DNA: TGTGCCAGCAGTGATCCGAGGGGGGTCTCGACGAGGACTGAAGCTTTCTTT. This sequence encodes CASSDPRGVSTRTEAFF.

With regard to this clonotype: The conserved phenylalanine or tryptophan normally closing the CDR3 is absent here, so this likely arose from a read error. The chain carries TRBV28 and TRBJ2-2; the D gene could be TRBD1 or TRBD2 (5 bases each). The CDR3 totals 15 residues. V dropped 3 bases and J dropped 5 bases, with 13 bases sitting between them. Germline V gene data show CDR1 as MDHEN and CDR2 as SYDVKM. As DNA, the CDR3 is TGTGCCAGCAGTTTCTGGGACGGTCGGACCGGGGAGCTGTTTTCT. It yields the protein CASSFWDGRTGELFS.

This clonotype has more than one count but fewer than ten. The chain links TRBV29-1 to TRBJ2-7, with TRBD1 as a possible D gene (6 bases). Germline V CDR1 and CDR2: SQVTM, ANQGSEA. There are 13 residues in the CDR3. Trimming removed 7 bases at V and 0 bases at J, with 13 bases between. The CDR3 reads CSAWDTSSYEQYF. The CDR3 DNA sequence: TGCAGCGCCTGGGACACGAGCTCCTACGAGCAGTACTTC.

This rearrangement joins TRBV10-3 to TRBJ1-2; TRBD1 matches 9 bases. CDR1 and CDR2 (germline): ENHRY, SYGVKD. After removal of 0 bases from V and 6 bases from J, the junction contained 5 bases not matched to a gene. The CDR3 length is 15 residues. CDR3 nucleotides: TGTGCCATCAGTGAGTCAGGACAGGGGAAGGATGGCTACACCTTC. This gives the protein CAISESGQGKDGYTF.

The rearrangement uses TRBV6-5 and TRBJ2-7; TRBD2 matches 7 bases. The CDR3 spans 15 residues. Germline V lookup: CDR1 MNHEY, CDR2 SVGAGI. The J segment lost 2 bases and the V segment lost 0 bases, leaving 4 bases of the junction unmatched. CDR3 in amino acids: CASSYSTGGPYEQYF. In DNA form, the CDR3 reads TGTGCCAGCAGTTACTCCACGGGGGGACCCTACGAGCAGTACTTC.

This clonotype was seen at least ten times. The rearrangement uses TRBV2 and TRBJ2-5, with D possibly matching TRBD1 (5 bases). Trimming pared 4 bases from V and 5 bases from J, leaving 14 bases between. Germline loops: CDR1 SNHLY, CDR2 FYNNEI. The CDR3 is 14 amino acids. CDR3 sequence: CASSVGRAVETQYF. In nucleotides, the CDR3 is TGTGCCAGCAGTGTCGGCAGGGCCGTGGAGACCCAGTACTTC.

Notes on this clonotype: No conserved phenylalanine or tryptophan ends this CDR3, so it is likely a read error. Because the CDR3's place on the DNA is in doubt, the DNA is left out and the CDR3 is given as listed by TCRdb. This rearrangement joins TRBV10-3 to TRBJ2-2; TRBD1, the table's D call, was not compared with the DNA. With termini counted, the CDR3 has 15 amino acids. Germline lookup yields CDR1 ENHRY and CDR2 SYGVKD. CDR3 residues: CAISGPGQGNGELCL.

This clonotype was found many times. The chain employs TRBV9 and TRBJ1-5, with no clear D. Germline V gene sequence: CDR1 SGDLS, CDR2 YYNGEE. The length of the CDR3 is 15 residues. Trimming stripped 0 bases from V and 7 bases from J, with 14 bases between. DNA of the CDR3: TGTGCCAGCAGCGTAGCGGCAGAGGAAGGACAGCCCCAGCATTTT. It encodes CASSVAAEEGQPQHF.

In its sample, this clonotype was seen many times. This chain connects TRBV29-1 to TRBJ1-5; a possible D gene is TRBD1 (5 bases). V gave up 3 bases and J gave up 2 bases, with 11 bases separating them. The CDR3 is 14 residues long. Germline V gene lookup returns CDR1 SQVTM and CDR2 ANQGSEA. The CDR3 nucleotides are TGCAGCGTTGACGGAGGGGAAGGCAATCAGCCCCAGCATTTT. Residues: CSVDGGEGNQPQHF.

This clonotype came up many times. The chain links TRBV6-1 to TRBJ2-7; 10 nucleotides align to TRBD1. The germline V gene has CDR1 MNHNS and CDR2 SASEGT. V shed 8 bases and J 2 bases; nucleotides not matched to a gene: 6. The CDR3 spans 14 residues. CDR3 coding DNA: TGTGCCAGCCTCCGGGACAGGGGCCCCTACGAGCAGTACTTC. Its protein product is CASLRDRGPYEQYF.